This T cell receptor (beta chain) was recorded in a study of early T cells in non-severe SARS-CoV-2 infection. Overall study: The chains were unpaired, and the sequenced material was bulk RNA from unsorted whole blood.

Each single cDNA molecule received a unique molecular identifier. TCRdb passed the 5' RACE reads through MiXCR, listing each CDR3 protein once. The table has tens of thousands of distinct CDR3 sequences, around 5.2% seen once. V lost 2 bases and J lost 3, with 10 bases in between. The CDR3 totals 15 residues. CDR1 and CDR2 from the germline V gene are SGHVS and FQNEAQ. This clonotype is medium-sized. The receptor was derived from an adult who was a healthcare worker with PCR-confirmed SARS-CoV-2 infection or an uninfected control (not recorded which). The sample consisted of whole blood. The chain uses TRBV7-8 and TRBJ1-4; D is possibly TRBD1 (6 bases). The CDR3 coding sequence is TGTGCCAGCAGCTTATATCCAGGGGCTAATGAAAAACTGTTTTTT. Residues: CASSLYPGANEKLFF.